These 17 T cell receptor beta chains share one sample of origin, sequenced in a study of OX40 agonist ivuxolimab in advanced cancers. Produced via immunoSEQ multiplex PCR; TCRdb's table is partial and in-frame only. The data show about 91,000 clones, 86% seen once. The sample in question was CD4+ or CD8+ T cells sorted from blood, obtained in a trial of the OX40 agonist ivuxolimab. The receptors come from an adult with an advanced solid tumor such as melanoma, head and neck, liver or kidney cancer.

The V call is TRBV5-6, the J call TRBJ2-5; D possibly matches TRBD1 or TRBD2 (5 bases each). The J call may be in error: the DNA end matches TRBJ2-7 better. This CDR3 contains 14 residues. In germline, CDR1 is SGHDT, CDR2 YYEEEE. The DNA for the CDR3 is TGTGCCAGCAGCCCGGGACCCAGGAACTACGAGCAGTACTTC. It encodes CASSPGPRNYEQYF.

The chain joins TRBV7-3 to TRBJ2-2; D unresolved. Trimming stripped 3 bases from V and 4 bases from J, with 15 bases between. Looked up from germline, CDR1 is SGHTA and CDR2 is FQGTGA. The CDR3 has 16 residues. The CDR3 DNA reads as TGTGCCAGCAGCTTGAATCTCGCCTTAGGCACCGGGGAGCTGTTTTTT. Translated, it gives CASSLNLALGTGELFF.

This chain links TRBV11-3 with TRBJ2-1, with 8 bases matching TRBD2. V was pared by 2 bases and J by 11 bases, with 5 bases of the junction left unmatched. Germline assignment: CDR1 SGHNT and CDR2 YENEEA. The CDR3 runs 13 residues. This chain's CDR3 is CASSLSGGGQQFF. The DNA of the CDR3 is TGTGCCAGCAGCTTAAGCGGGGGTGGTCAGCAGTTCTTC.

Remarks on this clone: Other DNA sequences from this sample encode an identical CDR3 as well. The CDR3 reads CASSIPGSNQPQHF. The CDR3 region has the DNA TGTGCCAGTAGTATACCAGGGTCGAATCAGCCCCAGCATTTT. The V gene is TRBV19, the J gene TRBJ1-5, with a tentative D call TRBD1 (5 bases). Trimming removed 2 bases at V and 4 bases at J, with 9 bases between. CDR3 size: 14 residues. Germline V gene sequence: CDR1 LNHDA, CDR2 SQIVND (reference sequence). Complete variable domain (other parts from reference TRBV19 and TRBJ1-5): DGGITQSPKYLFRKEGQNVTLSCEQNLNHDAMYWYRQDPGQGLRLIYYSQIVNDFQKGDIAEGYSVSREKKESFPLTVTSAQKNPTAFYLCASSIPGSNQPQHFGDGTRLSIL.

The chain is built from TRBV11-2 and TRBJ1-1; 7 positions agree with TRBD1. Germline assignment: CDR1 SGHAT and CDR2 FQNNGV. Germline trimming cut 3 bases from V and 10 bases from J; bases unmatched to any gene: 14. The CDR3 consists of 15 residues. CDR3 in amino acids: CASSFTTGSQSGAFF. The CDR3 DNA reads TGTGCCAGCAGCTTTACGACAGGGTCACAATCGGGAGCTTTCTTT.

This CDR3 is CASSSWTLDPNQPQHF. The CDR3 nucleotides read TGTGCCAGCAGTTCATGGACCCTCGACCCCAATCAGCCCCAGCATTTT. The chain couples TRBV28 to TRBJ1-5, with D unresolved. CDR1 MDHEN and CDR2 SYDVKM come from the germline V gene. This CDR3 contains 16 residues. The germline V and J ends were trimmed by 4 bases and 3 bases, with 16 bases remaining between them.

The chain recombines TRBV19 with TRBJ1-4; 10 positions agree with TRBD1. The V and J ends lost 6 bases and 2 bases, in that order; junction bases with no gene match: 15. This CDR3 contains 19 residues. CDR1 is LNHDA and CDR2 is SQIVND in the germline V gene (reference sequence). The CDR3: CASSRQGANFVNTNEKLFF. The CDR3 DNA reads TGTGCCAGTAGCCGACAGGGGGCTAATTTCGTTAATACTAATGAAAAACTGTTTTTT.

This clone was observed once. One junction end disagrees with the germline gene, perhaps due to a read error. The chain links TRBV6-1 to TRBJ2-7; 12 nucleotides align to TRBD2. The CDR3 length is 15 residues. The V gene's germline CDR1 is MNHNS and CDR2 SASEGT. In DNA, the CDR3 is TGTGCCAGCAGGGAAGCCGGGACTAGCGGGTACGAGCAGTACTTC. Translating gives CASREAGTSGYEQYF.

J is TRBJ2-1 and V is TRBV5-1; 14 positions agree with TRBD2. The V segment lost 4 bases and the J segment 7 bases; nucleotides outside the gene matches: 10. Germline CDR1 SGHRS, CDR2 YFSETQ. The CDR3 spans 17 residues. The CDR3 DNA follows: TGCGCCAGCAGCCCCTTACCGGGACTAGCGGGAGTTAATGAGCAGTTCTTC. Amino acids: CASSPLPGLAGVNEQFF.

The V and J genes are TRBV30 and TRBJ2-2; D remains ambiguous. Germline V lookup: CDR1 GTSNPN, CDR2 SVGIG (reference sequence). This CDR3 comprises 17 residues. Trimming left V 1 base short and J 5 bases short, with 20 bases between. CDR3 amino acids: CAWSAPLDRSITGELFF. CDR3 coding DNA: TGTGCCTGGAGTGCGCCACTGGATAGGTCCATTACCGGGGAGCTGTTTTTT.

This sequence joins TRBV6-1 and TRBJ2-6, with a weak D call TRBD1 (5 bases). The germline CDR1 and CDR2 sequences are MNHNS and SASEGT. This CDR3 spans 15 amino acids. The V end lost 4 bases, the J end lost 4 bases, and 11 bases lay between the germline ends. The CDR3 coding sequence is TGTGCCAGCAGTGGACAGCGCCTAGGGGCCAACGTCCTGACTTTC. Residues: CASSGQRLGANVLTF.

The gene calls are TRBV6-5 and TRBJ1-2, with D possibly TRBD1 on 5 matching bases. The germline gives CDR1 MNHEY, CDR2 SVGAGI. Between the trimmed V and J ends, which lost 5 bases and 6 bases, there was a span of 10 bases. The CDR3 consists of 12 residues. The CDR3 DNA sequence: TGTGCCAGCAGTAGGGGAAGGCATGGCTACACCTTC. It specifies CASSRGRHGYTF.

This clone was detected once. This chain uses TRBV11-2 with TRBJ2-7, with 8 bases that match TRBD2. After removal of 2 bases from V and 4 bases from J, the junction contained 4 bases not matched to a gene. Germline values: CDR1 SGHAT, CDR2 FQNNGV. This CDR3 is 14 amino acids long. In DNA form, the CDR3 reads TGTGCCAGCAGCTTAACGGGAGGGCCGTACGAGCAGTACTTC. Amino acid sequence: CASSLTGGPYEQYF.

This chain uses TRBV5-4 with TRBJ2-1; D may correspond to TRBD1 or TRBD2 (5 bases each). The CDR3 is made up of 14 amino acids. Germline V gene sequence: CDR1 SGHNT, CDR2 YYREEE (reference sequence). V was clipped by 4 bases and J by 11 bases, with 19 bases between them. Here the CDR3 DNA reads TGTGCCAGCAGCCCGGGGCTAGCCCCCGGGAAGCAGTTCTTC. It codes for CASSPGLAPGKQFF.

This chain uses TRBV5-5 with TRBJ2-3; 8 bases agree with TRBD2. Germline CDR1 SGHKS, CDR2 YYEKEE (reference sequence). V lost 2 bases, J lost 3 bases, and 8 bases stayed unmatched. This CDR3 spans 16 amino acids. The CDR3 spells CASSFGSGGLTDTQYF. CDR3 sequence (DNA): TGTGCCAGCAGCTTCGGGTCGGGAGGGCTTACAGATACGCAGTATTTT.

The CDR3 bases are TGTGCCAGCCAAACAGGGCCCGGGGCAGATACGCAGTATTTT. Translated, it gives CASQTGPGADTQYF. The chain is built from TRBV2 and TRBJ2-3, with D possibly TRBD1 on 6 matching bases. V was trimmed by 8 bases and J by 4 bases, leaving 16 bases between them. Germline-derived CDR1 and CDR2 are SNHLY and FYNNEI. This CDR3 has 14 residues.

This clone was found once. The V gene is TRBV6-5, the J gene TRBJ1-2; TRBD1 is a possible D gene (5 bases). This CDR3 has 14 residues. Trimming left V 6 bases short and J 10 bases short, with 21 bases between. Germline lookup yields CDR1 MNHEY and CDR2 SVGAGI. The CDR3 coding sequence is TGTGCCAGCAGCCAAACTAGGGGATCGGTGGACTACACCTTC. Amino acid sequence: CASSQTRGSVDYTF.